The source of this T cell receptor beta chain is a study of T cell clusters in autoimmune cytopenias (dated by TCRdb to the late 2010s). In the study overall: TRB sequencing reached a median depth of approximately 50,000 reads per sample and yielded a median of 2,350 distinct TRB clonotypes per sample. In autoimmune cytopenia patients, peripheral blood TRB and IGH repertoires were sequenced during active disease and over treatment follow-up, together with healthy, CLL and autoimmune hepatitis controls. The goal of the study was to determine whether autoimmune cytopenia patients have a disease-specific immune repertoire signature that could serve as a blood-based biomarker.

Overall study results and their limits: TRB repertoire shifts, with less even repertoires in secondary cytopenia and CLL, mostly reflected lymphoma bias rather than autoimmunity. In the comparison of secondary cytopenia with CLL, no cluster-lack signature showed up, apparently because the dominant lymphoma-associated repertoire masked the signature. GLIPH suggested that primary autoimmune cytopenia patients lacked physiological T cell clusters: some 53 clusters were exclusive to healthy donors versus 17 exclusive to patients. The T cell clusters were defined only in silico, and the functional role of the clusters still needed to be validated experimentally. About 3-fold more exclusive TRB clusters were observed in healthy donors than in active autoimmune hepatitis patients, consistent with an autoimmunity-wide signature.

Each sample's TRB amplification started from around 230 ng of peripheral blood genomic DNA, which corresponds to around 36,000 genome equivalents. The germline V gene specifies MNHEY as CDR1 and SVGAGI as CDR2. The CDR3 holds 16 amino acids from the cysteine to the phenylalanine. Nucleotide data are not available. Comment on this clonotype: The antigen it binds to is not known.

TRB rearrangements were amplified by multiplex PCR following a touch-down protocol, with the TRB-A and TRB-B primer pools mixed in one tube. Two consecutive PCR reactions with Phusion HS II polymerase added Illumina adapters and sample indices to the amplicons. After gel purification with the NucleoSpin Gel and PCR Clean-up kit, the amplicons were quantified by Qubit and checked for quality on an Agilent 2100 Bioanalyzer. Libraries were sequenced on an Illumina MiSeq using 600-cycle, single-indexed, paired-end runs. In the authors' own workflow: Alignment and assembly of TRB reads were performed with MiXCR version 2.1.12 and the default MiXCR reference library. A clone was defined by each unique CDR3 nucleotide sequence, and the analysis included only productive sequences supported by at least two reads. Repertoire diversity was assessed by alpha-parameterized diversity profiles (alpha 0 to 5), including Shannon (alpha 1) and Simpson (alpha 2) indices, computed with an R script. The tcR package was used to compute combinatorial TRB VJ usage, which was then compared between cohorts by principal component analysis with ade4. Using GLIPH, TCRbeta CDR3s were clustered on pairs of cohorts matched for age and read depth, and a Wilcoxon test was used to compare cluster frequencies. The reads were reprocessed in TCRdb, with one entry per CDR3 protein sequence and no accompanying DNA. For this entry, the V and J calls and clone size follow TCRdb and not the study's own pipeline. The sample table on file contains 3,100 or so distinct CDR3 sequences. Together, the top ten hold around 28% of the sample.

The V and J genes are TRBV6-5 and TRBJ1-5. The sequence was obtained from a human donor with an autoimmune cytopenia or autoimmune hepatitis (not recorded which). The sequenced material came from peripheral blood. The CDR3 region reads CASSDRRVDGNQPQHF.